This T cell receptor beta chain was identified during a study of CD8 T cells in ankylosing spondylitis. Overall study results and limits: Blood of patients with ankylosing spondylitis appeared to be characterized by a TCR beta motif of eight highly homologous variants. Matched ankylosing spondylitis synovial fluid reportedly contained a significantly enriched population of disease-linked clones. Prior literature has documented some motif variants in synovial fluid and blood from reactive arthritis.

With regard to this clonotype: The antigen is unknown.

The CDR3 is 12 amino acids. Germline V gene data show CDR1 as DFQATT and CDR2 as SNEGSKA (reference sequence). V dropped 3 bases and J dropped 6; count of bases not matched to a gene: 3. TCRdb ran MiXCR on the 5' RACE reads and lists one entry per CDR3 protein. The sample includes 150,000 to 200,000 distinct CDR3 sequences, around a third seen only once; the top ten take about 5.5%. V and J are TRBV20-1 and TRBJ2-7, with 9 bases aligning to TRBD2. This receptor was identified in a male donor with ankylosing spondylitis. Sequenced material: synovial fluid, either unsorted or a sorted T cell fraction (not recorded which). For the CDR3, the DNA is TGCAGTGCTAGTAGCGGGGGAGGCGAGCAGTACTTC. It codes for CSASSGGGEQYF.